The TCR beta chain under discussion was sequenced for a study of cytomegalovirus exposure and HLA in healthy donors. Comments on this clone: Its target is unknown.

CDR3 length: 11 residues. The V and J ends lost 4 bases and 8 bases respectively, with 8 bases between them. The V gene's germline CDR1 is MNHEY and CDR2 SVGAGI. PCR amplification relied on 60 Vbeta primers (plus 13 Jbeta primers). Clones were read by immunoSEQ multiplex PCR, and TCRdb kept only the in-frame ones, dropping some. Here the sample spans approximately 180,000 clones, roughly 80% being singletons. All the people who gave samples were healthy bone marrow donors. General observations from the study: Solely CMV serostatus was available to characterize immune exposure. It was likely that a cluster of highly shared sequence variants was a sequencing artifact.

Input material: PBMCs. The genes are TRBV6-5 and TRBJ1-2; D is unresolved. This receptor was identified in a man aged 25-45 years in good health and CMV-seropositive. CDR3 region: CASSSVVGYTF. As DNA, the CDR3 is TGTGCCAGCAGTTCCGTTGTGGGCTACACCTTC.